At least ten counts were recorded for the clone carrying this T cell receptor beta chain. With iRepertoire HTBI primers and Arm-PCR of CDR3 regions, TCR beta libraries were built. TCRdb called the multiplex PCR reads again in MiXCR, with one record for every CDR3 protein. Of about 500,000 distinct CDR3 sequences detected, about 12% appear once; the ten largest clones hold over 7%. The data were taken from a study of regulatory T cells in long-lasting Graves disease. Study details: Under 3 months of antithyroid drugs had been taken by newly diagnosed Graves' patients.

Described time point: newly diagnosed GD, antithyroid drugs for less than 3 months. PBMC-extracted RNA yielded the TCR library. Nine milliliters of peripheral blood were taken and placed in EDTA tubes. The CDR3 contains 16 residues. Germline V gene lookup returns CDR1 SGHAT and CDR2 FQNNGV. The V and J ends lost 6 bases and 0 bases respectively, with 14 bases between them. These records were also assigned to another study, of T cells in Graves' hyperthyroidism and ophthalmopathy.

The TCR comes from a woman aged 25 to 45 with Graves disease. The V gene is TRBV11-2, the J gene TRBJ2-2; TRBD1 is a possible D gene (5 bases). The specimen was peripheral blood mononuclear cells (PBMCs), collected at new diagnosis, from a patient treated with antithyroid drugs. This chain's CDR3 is CASRRGHGANTGELFF. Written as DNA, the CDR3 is TGTGCCAGCAGAAGGGGCCACGGAGCGAACACCGGGGAGCTGTTTTTT.